The 19 T cell receptor beta chains below come from one sample, sequenced in a study of molecular identifiers for immune sequencing clone quantification. TCRdb ran MiXCR on the PCR reads and lists one entry per CDR3 protein. The sample shows hundreds of thousands of distinct CDR3 sequences, roughly 21% of them seen only once. Sequenced material: naive CD8+ T cells from blood, with Jurkat cell RNA spiked in. Subset in this sample: FACS-sorted CD8+CD4-CCR7+CD45RA+ naive T cells. These receptor sequences come from a human donor in good health. Some libraries in this study had Jurkat cell RNA spiked in.

The sample holds many counts of this clonotype. The rearrangement uses TRBV20-1 and TRBJ2-7, with D uncertain. This CDR3 is 11 amino acids long. V lost 6 bases and J 5 bases, leaving 11 bases between the germline ends. The germline V gene has CDR1 DFQATT and CDR2 SNEGSKA (reference sequence). The CDR3 loop is CSARVVDEQYF. CDR3 sequence (DNA): TGCAGTGCCCGGGTTGTGGACGAGCAGTACTTC.

This clonotype was counted many times. The rearrangement joins TRBV7-2 to TRBJ2-1; 7 positions match TRBD2. CDR3 length equals 19 residues. CDR1 is SGHTA and CDR2 is FQGNSA in the germline V gene. Unmatched junction bases numbered 20, after V lost 5 bases and J lost 4 bases. The CDR3: CASSHVGTAVRGGYNEQFF. Written as DNA, the CDR3 is TGTGCCAGCAGCCACGTCGGGACCGCCGTGCGCGGGGGTTACAATGAGCAGTTCTTC.

At least ten counts were recorded for this clonotype. The rearrangement joins TRBV19 to TRBJ2-1; D assignment may be TRBD1 or TRBD2 (5 bases each). V lost 3 bases, J lost 2 bases, and 11 bases lay in between. CDR1 LNHDA and CDR2 SQIVND come from the germline V gene (reference sequence). The CDR3 has 15 residues. CDR3 DNA: TGTGCCAGTAGTATGTCCGGGGCGACCTACAATGAGCAGTTCTTC. The encoded protein is CASSMSGATYNEQFF.

In this sample, this clonotype turned up many times. V and J are TRBV11-2 and TRBJ2-1; 7 positions agree with TRBD1. V lost 4 bases and J lost 7; bases outside the gene matches: 7. The CDR3 has 14 residues. Germline V gene lookup returns CDR1 SGHAT and CDR2 FQNNGV. The CDR3, as DNA: TGTGCCAGCAGCTCGACAGGGTTGGGTAATGAGCAGTTCTTC. Encoded protein: CASSSTGLGNEQFF.

The CDR3 spells CASSQLRGGSYNEQFF. Written as DNA, the CDR3 is TGTGCCAGCAGCCAACTGCGGGGGGGCTCCTACAATGAGCAGTTCTTC. The rearrangement joins TRBV3-1 to TRBJ2-1, with 9 bases fitting TRBD2. Germline V CDR1 and CDR2: LGHDT, YNNKEL (reference sequence). The CDR3 sequence is 16 residues long. V gave up 2 bases and J gave up 0 bases; unmatched junction bases: 2.

This chain's CDR3 is CASGSGFHNEQFF. DNA of the CDR3: TGCGCCAGCGGATCCGGGTTTCACAATGAGCAGTTCTTC. The rearrangement uses TRBV10-1 and TRBJ2-1; no definite D call. In germline, CDR1 is WNHNN, CDR2 SYGVQD (reference sequence). CDR3 length equals 13 residues. V was shortened by 8 bases and J by 5 bases, with 13 bases between the two germline ends.

The chain uses TRBV20-1 and TRBJ1-6; 7 positions match TRBD1. This CDR3 is built from 14 residues. The V segment lost 6 bases and the J segment 11 bases; nucleotides outside the gene matches: 13. Germline V lookup: CDR1 DFQATT, CDR2 SNEGSKA (reference sequence). As DNA, the CDR3 is TGCAGTGCCATAAGACGGGACAGCATCACACCCCTCCACTTT. This encodes CSAIRRDSITPLHF.

This clonotype was detected many times. The genes are TRBV4-3 and TRBJ2-7, with 7 bases matching TRBD1. The CDR3 contains 17 residues. V lost 0 bases to trimming and J lost 2 bases; unmatched junction nucleotides: 10. Germline loops: CDR1 LGHNA, CDR2 YSLEER. In nucleotides, the CDR3 is TGCGCCAGCAGCCAAGATTCCGCAGGGGGTGTAGCCTACGAGCAGTACTTC. It codes for CASSQDSAGGVAYEQYF.

This clonotype came up many times. This chain links TRBV5-1 with TRBJ2-7; D might be TRBD1 (5 bases). In germline, CDR1 is SGHRS, CDR2 YFSETQ. CDR3 length equals 15 residues. V was cut by 0 bases and J by 2 bases, with 12 bases left in between. CDR3 in DNA: TGCGCCAGCAGCTTGGGTTCCAGGGTTGCCTACGAGCAGTACTTC. Its protein product is CASSLGSRVAYEQYF. The whole variable domain, remainder taken from reference TRBV5-1 and TRBJ2-7, is KAGVTQTPRYLIKTRGQQVTLSCSPISGHRSVSWYQQTPGQGLQFLFEYFSETQRNKGNFPGRFSGRQFSNSRSEMNVSTLELGDSALYLCASSLGSRVAYEQYFGPGTRLTVT.

This clonotype was counted a few times. The chain is built from TRBV6-1 and TRBJ2-2; D possibly matches TRBD1 or TRBD2 (5 bases each). This CDR3 region has 15 residues. The germline V and J ends were trimmed by 8 bases and 3 bases, with 16 bases remaining between them. Per the germline V gene, CDR1 is MNHNS and CDR2 is SASEGT. CDR3 protein: CASAPERGDTGELFF. The CDR3 bases are TGTGCCAGCGCTCCGGAACGAGGGGACACCGGGGAGCTGTTTTTT.

This clonotype was detected a few times. The rearrangement links TRBV19 to TRBJ1-2; 7 bases align to TRBD1. V dropped 1 base and J dropped 7; count of bases not matched to a gene: 3. Germline V gene lookup returns CDR1 LNHDA and CDR2 SQIVND (reference sequence). The CDR3 runs to 13 residues. CDR3 protein: CASSIGTGSGYTF. In DNA form, the CDR3 reads TGTGCCAGTAGTATAGGGACAGGTAGTGGCTACACCTTC.

This clonotype was seen at least ten times. This sequence joins TRBV5-1 and TRBJ2-7; 9 bases map to TRBD2. The germline CDR1 and CDR2 sequences are SGHRS and YFSETQ. With 4 bases clipped from V and 2 bases from J, the junction kept 10 bases outside the gene matches. This CDR3 has 16 amino acids. Here the CDR3 DNA reads TGCGCCAGCAGCCTGGGAGCTAGCGGGGCGACCTACGAGCAGTACTTC. Translating it yields CASSLGASGATYEQYF.

This chain uses TRBV9 with TRBJ1-4, with D possibly TRBD1 on 5 matching bases. The CDR3 is 15 amino acids. Per the germline V gene, CDR1 is SGDLS and CDR2 is YYNGEE. V shed 3 bases and J shed 4 bases, with 13 bases lying between them. The CDR3 coding sequence is TGTGCCAGCAGCGGATTTTGGGGCGTTAATGAAAAACTGTTTTTT. Amino acids: CASSGFWGVNEKLFF.

This clonotype was seen ten or more times. The chain has TRBV6-5 and TRBJ2-5, with 9 bases aligning to TRBD1. CDR3 length: 14 amino acids. The V segment lost 5 bases and the J segment 5 bases; nucleotides outside the gene matches: 6. Germline CDR1 MNHEY, CDR2 SVGAGI. CDR3 nucleotide sequence: TGTGCCAGCAGTCCACAGGGGGCTTGGGAGACCCAGTACTTC. Translation gives CASSPQGAWETQYF.

The chain recombines TRBV9 with TRBJ2-7, with 8 bases aligning to TRBD1. The CDR3 has 15 residues. The trim removed 4 bases at V and 1 base at J, leaving 7 bases unmatched. Germline V gives CDR1 SGDLS, CDR2 YYNGEE. Here the CDR3 DNA reads TGTGCCAGCAGCTCTGACAGGGGTCCATCCTACGAGCAGTACTTC. Protein product: CASSSDRGPSYEQYF. Supplemented by reference TRBV9 and TRBJ2-7, the full variable domain reads DSGVTQTPKHLITATGQRVTLRCSPRSGDLSVYWYQQSLDQGLQFLIQYYNGEERAKGNILERFSAQQFPDLHSELNLSSLELGDSALYFCASSSDRGPSYEQYFGPGTRLTVT.

There are many counts of this clonotype. The genes are TRBV4-1 and TRBJ2-3, with TRBD2 matching over 11 bases. This CDR3 comprises 20 residues. V lost 0 bases and J lost 0; bases outside the gene matches: 11. Germline-derived CDR1 and CDR2 are MGHRA and YSYEKL. CDR3 sequence: CASSQEVVAGGKWSTDTQYF. In DNA, the CDR3 is TGCGCCAGCAGCCAAGAGGTGGTAGCGGGGGGGAAGTGGAGCACAGATACGCAGTATTTT.

This clonotype appeared many times. The rearrangement links TRBV7-9 to TRBJ2-3; tentative D call: TRBD1 (5 bases). Between the trimmed V and J ends, which lost 2 bases and 0 bases, there was a span of 15 bases. The CDR3 totals 17 residues. Per germline, CDR1 SEHNR and CDR2 FQNEAQ (reference sequence). The CDR3 loop reads CASSLTQGAISTDTQYF. The CDR3 DNA is TGTGCCAGCAGCTTAACGCAAGGGGCAATTAGCACAGATACGCAGTATTTT.

This clonotype came up many times. The V gene is TRBV6-1, the J gene TRBJ1-5, with TRBD1 identical over 7 bases. V was clipped by 1 base and J by 6 bases; unmatched bases: 6. The germline V gene has CDR1 MNHNS and CDR2 SASEGT. This CDR3 region has 15 residues. CDR3: CASSEDRGATQPQHF. The CDR3 coding sequence is TGTGCCAGCAGTGAAGACAGGGGAGCAACTCAGCCCCAGCATTTT.

This chain connects TRBV2 to TRBJ2-1; D is unresolved. V was pared by 4 bases and J by 3 bases, with 16 bases between. Germline V gene sequence: CDR1 SNHLY, CDR2 FYNNEI. The CDR3 has 16 amino acids. The CDR3 nucleotides are TGTGCCAGCAGTGCGGGTCTGGGAACCCACTACAATGAGCAGTTCTTC. It encodes CASSAGLGTHYNEQFF. Full variable domain (outside the CDR3, taken from reference TRBV2 and TRBJ2-1): EPEVTQTPSHQVTQMGQEVILRCVPISNHLYFYWYRQILGQKVEFLVSFYNNEISEKSEIFDDQFSVERPDGSNFTLKIRSTKLEDSAMYFCASSAGLGTHYNEQFFGPGTRLTVL.